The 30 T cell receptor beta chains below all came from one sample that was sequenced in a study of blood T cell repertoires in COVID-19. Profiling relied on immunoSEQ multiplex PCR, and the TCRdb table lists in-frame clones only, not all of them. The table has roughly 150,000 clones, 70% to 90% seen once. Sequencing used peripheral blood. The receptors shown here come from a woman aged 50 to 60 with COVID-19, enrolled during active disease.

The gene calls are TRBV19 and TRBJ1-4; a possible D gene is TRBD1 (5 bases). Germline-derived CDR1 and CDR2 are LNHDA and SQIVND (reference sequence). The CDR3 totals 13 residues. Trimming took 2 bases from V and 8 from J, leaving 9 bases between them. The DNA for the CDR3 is TGTGCCAGTAGTATACTCCACAGGGAAAAACTGTTTTTT. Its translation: CASSILHREKLFF.

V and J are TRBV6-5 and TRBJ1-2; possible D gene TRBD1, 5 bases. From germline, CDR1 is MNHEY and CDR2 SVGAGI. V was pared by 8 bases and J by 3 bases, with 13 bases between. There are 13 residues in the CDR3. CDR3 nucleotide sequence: TGTGCCAGCCATGACAGCCATGACTATGGCTACACCTTC. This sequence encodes CASHDSHDYGYTF.

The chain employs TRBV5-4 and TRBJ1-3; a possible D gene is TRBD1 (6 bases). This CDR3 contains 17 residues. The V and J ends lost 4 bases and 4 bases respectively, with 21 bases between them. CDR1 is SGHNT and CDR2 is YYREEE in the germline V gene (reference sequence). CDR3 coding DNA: TGTGCCAGCAGCGAGACAGGACGGACCTCTGCCGGAAACACCATATATTTT. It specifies CASSETGRTSAGNTIYF. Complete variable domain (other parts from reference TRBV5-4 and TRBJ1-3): ETGVTQSPTHLIKTRGQQVTLRCSSQSGHNTVSWYQQALGQGPQFIFQYYREEENGRGNFPPRFSGLQFPNYSSELNVNALELDDSALYLCASSETGRTSAGNTIYFGEGSWLTVV.

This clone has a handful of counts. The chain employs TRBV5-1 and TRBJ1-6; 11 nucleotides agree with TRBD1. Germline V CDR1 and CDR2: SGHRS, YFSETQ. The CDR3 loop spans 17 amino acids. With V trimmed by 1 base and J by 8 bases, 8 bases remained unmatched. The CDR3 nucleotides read TGCGCCAGCAGCTTGTCAGGACAGGGGGCGATTTATTCACCCCTCCACTTT. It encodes CASSLSGQGAIYSPLHF.

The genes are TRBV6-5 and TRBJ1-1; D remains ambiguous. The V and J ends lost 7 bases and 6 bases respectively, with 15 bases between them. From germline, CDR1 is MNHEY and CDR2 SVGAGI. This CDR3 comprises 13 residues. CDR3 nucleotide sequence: TGTGCCAGCAATCAGGACGGGGATTCTGAAGCTTTCTTT. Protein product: CASNQDGDSEAFF.

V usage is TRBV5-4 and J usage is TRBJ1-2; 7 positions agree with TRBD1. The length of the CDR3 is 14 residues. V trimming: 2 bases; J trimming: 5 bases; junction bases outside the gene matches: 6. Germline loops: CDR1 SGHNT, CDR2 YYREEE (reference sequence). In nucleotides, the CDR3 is TGTGCCAGCAGCTTAGATGACAGGGCTTATGGCTACACCTTC. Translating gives CASSLDDRAYGYTF.

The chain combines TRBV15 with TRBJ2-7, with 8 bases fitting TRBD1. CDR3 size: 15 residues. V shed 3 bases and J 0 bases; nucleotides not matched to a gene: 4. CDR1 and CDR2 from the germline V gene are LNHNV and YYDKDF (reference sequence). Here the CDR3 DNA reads TGTGCCACCAGCAGGGGACAGGTCAGCTCCTACGAGCAGTACTTC. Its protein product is CATSRGQVSSYEQYF.

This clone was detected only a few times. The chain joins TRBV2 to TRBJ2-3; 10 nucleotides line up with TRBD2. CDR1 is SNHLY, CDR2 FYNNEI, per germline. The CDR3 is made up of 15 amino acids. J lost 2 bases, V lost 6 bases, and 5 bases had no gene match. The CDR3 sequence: CASSSLAGSTDTQYF. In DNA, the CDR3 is TGTGCCAGCAGCTCACTAGCGGGGTCCACAGATACGCAGTATTTT.

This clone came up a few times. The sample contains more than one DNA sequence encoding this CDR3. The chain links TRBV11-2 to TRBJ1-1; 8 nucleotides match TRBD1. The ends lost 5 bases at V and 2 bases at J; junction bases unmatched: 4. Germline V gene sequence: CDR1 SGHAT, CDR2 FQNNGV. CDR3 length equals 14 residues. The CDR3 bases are TGTGCCAGCAGCGCTGGACAGGGCAACACTGAAGCTTTCTTT. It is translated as CASSAGQGNTEAFF.

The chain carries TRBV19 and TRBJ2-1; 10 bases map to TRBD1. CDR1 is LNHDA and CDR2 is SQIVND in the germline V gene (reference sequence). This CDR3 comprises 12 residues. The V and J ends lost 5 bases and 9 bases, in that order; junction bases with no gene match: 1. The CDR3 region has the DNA TGTGCCAGTAGTGGGACAGGGGCTGAGCAGTTCTTC. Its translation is CASSGTGAEQFF.

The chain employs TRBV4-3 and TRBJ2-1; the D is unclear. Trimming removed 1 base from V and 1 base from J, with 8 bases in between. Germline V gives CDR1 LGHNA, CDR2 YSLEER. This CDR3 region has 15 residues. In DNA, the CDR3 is TGCGCCAGCAGCCAAGGAGGAAGTTCCTACAATGAGCAGTTCTTC. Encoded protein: CASSQGGSSYNEQFF.

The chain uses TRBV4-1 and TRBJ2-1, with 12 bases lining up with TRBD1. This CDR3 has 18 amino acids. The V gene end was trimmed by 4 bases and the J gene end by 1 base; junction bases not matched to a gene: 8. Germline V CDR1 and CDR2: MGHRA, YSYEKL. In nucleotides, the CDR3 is TGCGCCAGCAGCCCTGTCCCGGGACAGGGGGCATCCTACAATGAGCAGTTCTTC. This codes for CASSPVPGQGASYNEQFF.

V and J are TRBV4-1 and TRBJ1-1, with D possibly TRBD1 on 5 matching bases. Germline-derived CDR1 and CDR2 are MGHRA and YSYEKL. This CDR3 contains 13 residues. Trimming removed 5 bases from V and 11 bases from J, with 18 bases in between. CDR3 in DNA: TGCGCCAGCAGCTCCGGGGCGGGGGAGGCGGCTTTCTTT. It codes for CASSSGAGEAAFF.

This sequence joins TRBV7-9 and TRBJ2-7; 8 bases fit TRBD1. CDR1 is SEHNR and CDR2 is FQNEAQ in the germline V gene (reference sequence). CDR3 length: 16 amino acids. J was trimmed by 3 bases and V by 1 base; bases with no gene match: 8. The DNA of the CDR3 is TGTGCCAGCAGCTTAGGGGCGTGGGGGACAGGCTACGAGCAGTACTTC. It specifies CASSLGAWGTGYEQYF.

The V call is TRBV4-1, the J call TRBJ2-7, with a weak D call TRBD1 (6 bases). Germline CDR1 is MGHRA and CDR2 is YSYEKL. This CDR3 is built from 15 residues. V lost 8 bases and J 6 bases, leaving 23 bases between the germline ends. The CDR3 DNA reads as TGCGCCAGCGGACCTACAGGGTCCCCTTCCCTCGAGCAGTACTTC. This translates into CASGPTGSPSLEQYF.

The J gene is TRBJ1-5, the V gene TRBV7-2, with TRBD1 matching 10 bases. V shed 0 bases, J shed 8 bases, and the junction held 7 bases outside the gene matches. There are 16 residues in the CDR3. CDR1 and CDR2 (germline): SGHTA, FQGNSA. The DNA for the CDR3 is TGTGCCAGCAGCTTAGCGGGGACAGGGGTTATGGAGCCCCAGCATTTT. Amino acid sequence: CASSLAGTGVMEPQHF. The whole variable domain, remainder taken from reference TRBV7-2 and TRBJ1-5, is GAGVSQSPSNKVTEKGKDVELRCDPISGHTALYWYRQSLGQGLEFLIYFQGNSAPDKSGLPSDRFSAERTGGSVSTLTIQRTQQEDSAVYLCASSLAGTGVMEPQHFGDGTRLSIL.

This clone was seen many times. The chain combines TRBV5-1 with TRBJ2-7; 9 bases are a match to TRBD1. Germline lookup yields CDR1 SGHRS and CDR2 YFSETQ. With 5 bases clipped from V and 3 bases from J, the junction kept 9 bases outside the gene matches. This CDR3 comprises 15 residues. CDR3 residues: CASSAGTGPFYEQYF. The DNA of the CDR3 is TGCGCCAGCAGTGCCGGGACAGGGCCTTTCTACGAGCAGTACTTC.

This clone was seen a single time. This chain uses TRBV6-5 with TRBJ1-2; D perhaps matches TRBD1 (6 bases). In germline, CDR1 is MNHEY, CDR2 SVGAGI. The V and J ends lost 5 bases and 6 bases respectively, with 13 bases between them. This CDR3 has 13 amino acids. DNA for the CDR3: TGTGCCAGCAGTCACCACACAGGGAATGGCTACACCTTC. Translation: CASSHHTGNGYTF.

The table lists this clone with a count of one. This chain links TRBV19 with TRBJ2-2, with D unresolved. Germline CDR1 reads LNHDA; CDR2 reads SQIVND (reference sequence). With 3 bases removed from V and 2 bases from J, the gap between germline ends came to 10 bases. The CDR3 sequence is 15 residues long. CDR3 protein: CASSIAHINTGELFF. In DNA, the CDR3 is TGTGCCAGTAGTATCGCCCACATAAACACCGGGGAGCTGTTTTTT.

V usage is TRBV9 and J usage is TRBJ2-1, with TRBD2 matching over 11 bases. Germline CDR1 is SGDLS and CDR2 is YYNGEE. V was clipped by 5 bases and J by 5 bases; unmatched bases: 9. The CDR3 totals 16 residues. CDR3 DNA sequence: TGTGCCAGCAGGGCTCCTAGCGGGGGGACCAACAATGAGCAGTTCTTC. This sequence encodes CASRAPSGGTNNEQFF. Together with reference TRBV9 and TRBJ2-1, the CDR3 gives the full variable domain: DSGVTQTPKHLITATGQRVTLRCSPRSGDLSVYWYQQSLDQGLQFLIQYYNGEERAKGNILERFSAQQFPDLHSELNLSSLELGDSALYFCASRAPSGGTNNEQFFGPGTRLTVL.

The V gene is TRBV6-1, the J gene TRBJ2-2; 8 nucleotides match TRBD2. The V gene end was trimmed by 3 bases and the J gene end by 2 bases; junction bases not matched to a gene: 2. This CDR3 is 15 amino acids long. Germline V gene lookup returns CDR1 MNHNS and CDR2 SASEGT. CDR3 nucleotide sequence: TGTGCCAGCAGTGATCTAGCGGGTAACACCGGGGAGCTGTTTTTT. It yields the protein CASSDLAGNTGELFF.

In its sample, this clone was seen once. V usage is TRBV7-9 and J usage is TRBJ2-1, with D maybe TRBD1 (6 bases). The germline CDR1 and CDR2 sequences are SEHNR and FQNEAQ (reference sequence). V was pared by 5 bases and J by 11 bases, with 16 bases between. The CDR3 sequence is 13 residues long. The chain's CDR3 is CASSAQGWDKQFF. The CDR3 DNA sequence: TGTGCCAGCAGCGCCCAGGGGTGGGACAAGCAGTTCTTC.

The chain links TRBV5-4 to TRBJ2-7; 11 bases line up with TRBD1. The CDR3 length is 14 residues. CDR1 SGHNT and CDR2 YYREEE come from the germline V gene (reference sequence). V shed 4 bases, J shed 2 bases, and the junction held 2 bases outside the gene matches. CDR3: CASSPDRGPYEQYF. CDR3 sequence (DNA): TGTGCCAGCAGCCCGGACAGGGGGCCCTACGAGCAGTACTTC.

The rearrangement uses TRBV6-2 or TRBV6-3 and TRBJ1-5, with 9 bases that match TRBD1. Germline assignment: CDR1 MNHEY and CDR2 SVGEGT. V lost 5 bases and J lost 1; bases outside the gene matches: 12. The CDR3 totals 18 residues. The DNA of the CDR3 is TGTGCCAGCAGTGCCGGGACAGGGACCGTAGGAAGCAATCAGCCCCAGCATTTT. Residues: CASSAGTGTVGSNQPQHF.

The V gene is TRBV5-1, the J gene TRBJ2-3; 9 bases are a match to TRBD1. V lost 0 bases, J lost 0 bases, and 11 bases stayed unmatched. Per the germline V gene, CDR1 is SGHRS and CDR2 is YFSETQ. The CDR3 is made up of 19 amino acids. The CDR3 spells CASSLDGTGRSTSTDTQYF. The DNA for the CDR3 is TGCGCCAGCAGCTTGGATGGGACAGGGAGATCAACTAGCACAGATACGCAGTATTTT.

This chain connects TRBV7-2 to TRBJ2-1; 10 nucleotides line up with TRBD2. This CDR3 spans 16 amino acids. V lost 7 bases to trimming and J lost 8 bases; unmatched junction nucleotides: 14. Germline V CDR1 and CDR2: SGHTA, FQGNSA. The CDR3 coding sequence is TGTGCCAGCAACCCGGGGTTGAGCGGGGGGGCCCATGAGCAGTTCTTC. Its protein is CASNPGLSGGAHEQFF. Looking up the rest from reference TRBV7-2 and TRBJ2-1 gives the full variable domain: GAGVSQSPSNKVTEKGKDVELRCDPISGHTALYWYRQSLGQGLEFLIYFQGNSAPDKSGLPSDRFSAERTGGSVSTLTIQRTQQEDSAVYLCASNPGLSGGAHEQFFGPGTRLTVL.

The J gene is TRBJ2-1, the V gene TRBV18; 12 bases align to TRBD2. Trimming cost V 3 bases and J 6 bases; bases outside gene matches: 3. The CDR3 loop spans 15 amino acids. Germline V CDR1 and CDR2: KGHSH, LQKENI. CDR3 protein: CASSPGLAGSNEQFF. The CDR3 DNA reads TGTGCCAGCTCACCGGGACTAGCGGGCTCCAATGAGCAGTTCTTC.

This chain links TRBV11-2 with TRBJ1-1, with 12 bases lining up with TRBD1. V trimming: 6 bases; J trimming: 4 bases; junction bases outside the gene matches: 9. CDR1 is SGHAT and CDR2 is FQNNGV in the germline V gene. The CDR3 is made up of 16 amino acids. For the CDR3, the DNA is TGTGCCAGCAGTAAGAGGGACAGGGGGCAGGTCACTGAAGCTTTCTTT. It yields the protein CASSKRDRGQVTEAFF.

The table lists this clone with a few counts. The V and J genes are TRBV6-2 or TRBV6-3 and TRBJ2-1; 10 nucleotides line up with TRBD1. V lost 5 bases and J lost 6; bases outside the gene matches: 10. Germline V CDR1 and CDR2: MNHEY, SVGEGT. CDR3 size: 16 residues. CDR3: CASSRTGQGTANEQFF. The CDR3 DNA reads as TGTGCCAGCAGTCGAACGGGACAGGGGACCGCCAATGAGCAGTTCTTC.

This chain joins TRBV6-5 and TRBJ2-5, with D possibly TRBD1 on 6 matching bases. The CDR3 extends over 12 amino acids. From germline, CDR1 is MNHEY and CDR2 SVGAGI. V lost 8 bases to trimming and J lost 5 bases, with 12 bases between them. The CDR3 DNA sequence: TGTGCCAGCGGGGGCCTCTCGGAGACCCAGTACTTC. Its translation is CASGGLSETQYF.